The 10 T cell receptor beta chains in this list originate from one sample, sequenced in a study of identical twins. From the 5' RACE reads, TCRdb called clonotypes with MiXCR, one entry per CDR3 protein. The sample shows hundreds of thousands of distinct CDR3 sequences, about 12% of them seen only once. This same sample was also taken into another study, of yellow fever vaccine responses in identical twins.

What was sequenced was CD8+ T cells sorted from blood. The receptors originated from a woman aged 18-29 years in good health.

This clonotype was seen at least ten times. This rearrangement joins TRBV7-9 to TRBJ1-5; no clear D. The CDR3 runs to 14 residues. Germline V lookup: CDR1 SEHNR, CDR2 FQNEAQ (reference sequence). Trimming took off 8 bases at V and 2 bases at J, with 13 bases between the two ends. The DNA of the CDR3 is TGTGCCAGCGCGGAGGCAGGTCGCAATCAGCCCCAGCATTTT. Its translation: CASAEAGRNQPQHF.

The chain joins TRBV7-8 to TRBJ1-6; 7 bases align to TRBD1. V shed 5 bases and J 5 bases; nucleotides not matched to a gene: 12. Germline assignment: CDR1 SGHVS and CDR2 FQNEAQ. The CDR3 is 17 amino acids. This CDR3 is CASSLHPGQFNNSPLHF. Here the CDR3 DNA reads TGTGCCAGCAGCCTTCATCCGGGACAGTTCAATAATTCACCCCTCCACTTT. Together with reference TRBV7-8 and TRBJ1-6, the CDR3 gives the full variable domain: GAGVSQSPRYKVAKRGQDVALRCDPISGHVSLFWYQQALGQGPEFLTYFQNEAQLDKSGLPSDRFFAERPEGSVSTLKIQRTQQEDSAVYLCASSLHPGQFNNSPLHFGNGTRLTVT.

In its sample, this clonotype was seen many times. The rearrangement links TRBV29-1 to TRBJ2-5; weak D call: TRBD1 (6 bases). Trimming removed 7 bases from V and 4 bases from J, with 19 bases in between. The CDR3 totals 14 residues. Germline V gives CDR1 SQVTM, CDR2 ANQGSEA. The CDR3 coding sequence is TGCAGCGCTGAGGCAGGGGTAATGAGAGAGACCCAGTACTTC. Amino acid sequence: CSAEAGVMRETQYF.

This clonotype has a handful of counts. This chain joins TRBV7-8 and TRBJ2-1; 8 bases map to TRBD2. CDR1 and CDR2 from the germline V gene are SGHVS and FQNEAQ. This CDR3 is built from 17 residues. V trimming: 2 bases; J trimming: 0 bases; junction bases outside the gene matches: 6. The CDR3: CASSLSLAEFSYNEQFF. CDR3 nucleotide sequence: TGTGCCAGCAGCTTATCACTAGCGGAGTTCTCCTACAATGAGCAGTTCTTC.

This CDR3 reads CASSEGRKENIQYF. In nucleotides, the CDR3 is TGTGCCAGCAGCGAGGGCCGGAAAGAAAACATTCAGTACTTC. The chain uses TRBV7-9 and TRBJ2-4; D is possibly TRBD2 (5 bases). The CDR3 covers 14 residues. Germline V CDR1 and CDR2: SEHNR, FQNEAQ (reference sequence). V gave up 5 bases and J gave up 5 bases, with 13 bases separating them.

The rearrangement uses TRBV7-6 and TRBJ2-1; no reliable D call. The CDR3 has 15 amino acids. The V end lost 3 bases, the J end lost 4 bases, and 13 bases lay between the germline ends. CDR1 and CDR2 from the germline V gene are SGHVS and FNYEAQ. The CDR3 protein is CASSFDLMGYNEQFF. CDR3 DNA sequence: TGTGCCAGCAGCTTTGACCTAATGGGTTACAATGAGCAGTTCTTC.

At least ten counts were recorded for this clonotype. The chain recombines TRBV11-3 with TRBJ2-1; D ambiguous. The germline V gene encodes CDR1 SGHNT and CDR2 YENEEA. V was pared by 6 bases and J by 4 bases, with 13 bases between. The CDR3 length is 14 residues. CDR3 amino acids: CASSHTGQYNEQFF. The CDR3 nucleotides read TGTGCCAGCAGTCATACCGGGCAATACAATGAGCAGTTCTTC.

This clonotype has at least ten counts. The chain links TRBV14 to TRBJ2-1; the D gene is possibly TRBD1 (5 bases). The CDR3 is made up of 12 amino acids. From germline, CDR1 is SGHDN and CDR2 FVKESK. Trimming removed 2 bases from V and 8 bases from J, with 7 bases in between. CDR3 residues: CASSQRGHEQFF. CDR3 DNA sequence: TGTGCCAGCAGCCAAAGGGGCCATGAGCAGTTCTTC.

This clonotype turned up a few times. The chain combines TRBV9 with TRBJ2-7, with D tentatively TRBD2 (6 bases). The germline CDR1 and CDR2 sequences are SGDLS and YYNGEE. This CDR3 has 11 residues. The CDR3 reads CASSVGPSGSV. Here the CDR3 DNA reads TGTGCCAGCAGCGTAGGCCCCAGCGGGTCGGTC.

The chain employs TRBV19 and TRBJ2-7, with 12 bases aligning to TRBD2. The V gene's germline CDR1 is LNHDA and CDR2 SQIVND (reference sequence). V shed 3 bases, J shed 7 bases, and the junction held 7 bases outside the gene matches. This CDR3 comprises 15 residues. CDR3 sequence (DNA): TGTGCCAGTAGTATCGGACTAGCGGGACTGAGGGAGCAGTACTTC. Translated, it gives CASSIGLAGLREQYF.